The clone carrying this T cell receptor (beta chain) was found a few times. The antigen remains undetermined. The data derive from a study of cytomegalovirus exposure and HLA in healthy donors. Whole-study findings and limits: Data from an earlier analysis indicated that most TCR beta V segments were productive either about 90% or about 30% of the time.

The primer mix had 60 Vbeta and 13 Jbeta primers. Clones were read by immunoSEQ multiplex PCR, and TCRdb kept only the in-frame ones, dropping some. Here the sample spans around 160,000 clones, roughly 65% being singletons. CDR1 and CDR2 (germline): ENHRY, SYGVKD. The CDR3 has 16 residues. V trimming: 7 bases; J trimming: 0 bases; junction bases outside the gene matches: 6. The genes are TRBV10-3 and TRBJ2-6; 7 bases are a match to TRBD2. The TCR comes from a woman between 18 and 29 years old in good health and CMV-seropositive. Material for sequencing was PBMCs. The CDR3 is CAIKASGPSGANVLTF. DNA for the CDR3: TGTGCCATCAAGGCTAGCGGACCCTCTGGGGCCAACGTCCTGACTTTC.